This entry is about one T cell receptor (beta chain). These data originate in a study of blood T cell repertoires in COVID-19. Produced via immunoSEQ multiplex PCR; TCRdb's table is partial and in-frame only. Of roughly 240,000 clones in the sample, about 87% were seen once. V dropped 2 bases and J dropped 5; count of bases not matched to a gene: 5. Germline V gene lookup returns CDR1 MNHEY and CDR2 SMNVEV (reference sequence). This CDR3 region has 14 residues. The J gene is TRBJ1-1, the V gene TRBV27; 7 bases agree with TRBD1. This TCR was sampled from a woman aged 40 to 50 with acute COVID-19. Material: PBMCs or T cells enriched from blood (not recorded which). The CDR3 nucleotides are TGTGCCAGCAGTTTAAAACAGGGGAAAACTGAAGCTTTCTTT. Amino acids: CASSLKQGKTEAFF.